The 18 T cell receptor beta chains in this list originate from one sample, sequenced in a study of graft-versus-host responses after intestinal transplantation (dated by TCRdb to 2020 to 2023). Receptor amplification or capture employed the immunoSEQ multiplex PCR assay. TCRdb took this table from immuneACCESS and kept in-frame rearrangements with V and J called. Such tables lack part of the clones; where checked against another copy, unresolved V genes explain under half of the gap, and the rest is unexplained. For this sample there are roughly 56,000 clones; under 95% appear just once. Of the sample, 2.7% is held by the ten largest clones. Sequences were derived from PBMCs, sampled 118 to 130 days after intestinal transplantation. Every receptor here comes from a human patient who received an intestinal transplant, so some T cells may come from the graft donor.

The chain employs TRBV7-9 and TRBJ2-4; 10 positions agree with TRBD2. The ends lost 3 bases at V and 0 bases at J; junction bases unmatched: 11. The germline CDR1 and CDR2 sequences are SEHNR and FQNEAQ (reference sequence). The CDR3 length is 19 residues. Here the CDR3 reads CASSFPPGLAEIAKNIQYF. CDR3 sequence (DNA): TGTGCCAGCAGCTTCCCACCTGGACTAGCGGAGATAGCCAAAAACATTCAGTACTTC.

In DNA form, the CDR3 reads TGTGCCAGCAGCTTAGATAGGGTGACAGATACGCAGTATTTT. Translation: CASSLDRVTDTQYF. The chain is built from TRBV11-2 and TRBJ2-3; D is undetermined. CDR1 is SGHAT, CDR2 FQNNGV, per germline. The V and J ends lost 0 bases and 3 bases respectively, with 7 bases between them. The CDR3 is made up of 14 amino acids.

V is TRBV7-9 and J is TRBJ2-2, with D possibly TRBD1 on 6 matching bases. Germline V lookup: CDR1 SEHNR, CDR2 FQNEAQ (reference sequence). The CDR3 consists of 16 residues. V dropped 4 bases and J dropped 6 bases, with 18 bases sitting between them. The CDR3 loop is CASSSDRDNRAGELFF. CDR3 DNA: TGTGCCAGCAGCTCAGACCGGGACAATCGGGCCGGGGAGCTGTTTTTT.

This sequence joins TRBV5-1 and TRBJ1-3, with TRBD1 matching 7 bases. This CDR3 comprises 14 residues. Germline trimming cut 4 bases from V and 8 bases from J; bases unmatched to any gene: 9. Germline CDR1 reads SGHRS; CDR2 reads YFSETQ. The CDR3 nucleotides are TGCGCCAGCAGCCCCACAGGGGTAGGAGACACCATATATTTT. Protein: CASSPTGVGDTIYF.

The CDR3 protein is CASRLVTGLLLYEQYF. DNA of the CDR3: TGTGCAAGTCGCTTAGTGACGGGACTGCTTCTCTACGAGCAGTACTTC. This chain uses TRBV12-2 with TRBJ2-7; TRBD2, the table's D call, lacks a check against the DNA. TRBV12-2 is a listed pseudogene. There are 16 residues in the CDR3.

The rearrangement joins TRBV5-6 to TRBJ1-1; D is uncertain. Trimming took 0 bases from V and 11 from J, leaving 14 bases between them. Germline-derived CDR1 and CDR2 are SGHDT and YYEEEE. This CDR3 is built from 13 residues. In DNA form, the CDR3 reads TGTGCCAGCAGCTTGGTATCCCAACTTTGGGCTTTCTTT. It translates to CASSLVSQLWAFF.

The genes are TRBV27 and TRBJ2-2; TRBD1 agrees at 8 bases. The germline gives CDR1 MNHEY, CDR2 SMNVEV (reference sequence). V shed 1 base, J shed 9 bases, and the junction held 10 bases outside the gene matches. The CDR3 runs to 16 residues. DNA of the CDR3: TGTGCCAGCAGTTTATTATCCGGGACAGGCCTGAGGGAGCTGTTTTTT. This translates into CASSLLSGTGLRELFF.

The genes are TRBV9 and TRBJ1-1; 7 bases line up with TRBD1. Germline trimming cut 0 bases from V and 0 bases from J; bases unmatched to any gene: 8. The CDR3 runs to 17 residues. Looked up from germline, CDR1 is SGDLS and CDR2 is YYNGEE. The CDR3 nucleotides are TGTGCCAGCAGCGTAGCAGCGACACAGGGGATGAACACTGAAGCTTTCTTT. The encoded protein is CASSVAATQGMNTEAFF.

V usage is TRBV2 and J usage is TRBJ1-5, with a weak D call TRBD1 (5 bases). CDR1 is SNHLY and CDR2 is FYNNEI in the germline V gene. This CDR3 comprises 14 residues. Trimming took 4 bases from V and 0 from J, leaving 7 bases between them. CDR3 in DNA: TGTGCCAGCAGTGTACAGGTTAGCAATCAGCCCCAGCATTTT. Its protein product is CASSVQVSNQPQHF.

V usage is TRBV7-2 and J usage is TRBJ1-3; no clear D gene. This CDR3 comprises 14 residues. V lost 2 bases and J lost 3, with 8 bases in between. Germline V gene sequence: CDR1 SGHTA, CDR2 FQGNSA. CDR3 loop: CASSLNWVGNTIYF. The CDR3 DNA follows: TGTGCCAGCAGCTTAAATTGGGTTGGAAACACCATATATTTT.

The V call is TRBV19, the J call TRBJ1-2; D not certain. Trimming shortened V by 6 bases and J by 4 bases, and 15 bases separated the two germline ends. The CDR3 totals 14 residues. The germline V gene has CDR1 LNHDA and CDR2 SQIVND (reference sequence). The CDR3 is CASSRDGLGYGYTF. CDR3 nucleotides: TGTGCCAGTAGCCGTGACGGGTTGGGCTATGGCTACACCTTC.

There are a few counts of this clone. The CDR3 sequence: CASRGQGGDREPQHF. The CDR3 coding sequence is TGTGCCAGCAGGGGACAGGGAGGGGATAGGGAGCCCCAGCATTTT. The rearrangement links TRBV6-6 to TRBJ1-5; TRBD1 matches 9 bases. V lost 6 bases, J lost 8 bases, and 11 bases stayed unmatched. The CDR3 sequence is 15 residues long. Looked up from germline, CDR1 is MNHNY and CDR2 is SVGAGI (reference sequence).

The V and J genes are TRBV5-6 and TRBJ1-6, with 10 bases that match TRBD1. CDR3 length: 15 residues. Germline loops: CDR1 SGHDT, CDR2 YYEEEE. V gave up 0 bases and J gave up 14 bases; unmatched junction bases: 8. CDR3 nucleotide sequence: TGTGCCAGCAGCTTGGAGGTGACAGGGGGCTCGACCCTCCACTTT. As protein: CASSLEVTGGSTLHF.

This chain connects TRBV2 to TRBJ1-3, with D possibly being TRBD1 (5 bases). Germline loops: CDR1 SNHLY, CDR2 FYNNEI. The CDR3 consists of 12 residues. V gave up 6 bases and J gave up 6 bases, with 9 bases separating them. In DNA form, the CDR3 reads TGTGCCAGCAGCGGACACCTAAACACCATATATTTT. It is translated as CASSGHLNTIYF.

The CDR3 nucleotides are TGTGCCAGCAGTTCCGGGACAGGGGCCTTTCAGCCCCAGCATTTT. Translation gives CASSSGTGAFQPQHF. The chain employs TRBV28 and TRBJ1-5; TRBD1 aligns across 10 bases. This CDR3 has 15 residues. Germline V gene sequence: CDR1 MDHEN, CDR2 SYDVKM. The V segment lost 4 bases and the J segment 6 bases; nucleotides outside the gene matches: 6.

The V call is TRBV27, the J call TRBJ2-7; 7 positions agree with TRBD2. Germline V gene data show CDR1 as MNHEY and CDR2 as SMNVEV (reference sequence). J was trimmed by 2 bases and V by 5 bases; bases with no gene match: 9. The length of the CDR3 is 15 residues. The CDR3 sequence is CASSLTGGGPYEQYF. The DNA for the CDR3 is TGTGCCAGCAGTCTCACCGGCGGGGGTCCCTACGAGCAGTACTTC.

This clone has a single count. CDR3 in DNA: TGTGCCAGCAGTGAAGGGGTTAGCGGGGGGCCGGATGAGCAGTTCTTC. Its protein product is CASSEGVSGGPDEQFF. The V and J genes are TRBV2 and TRBJ2-1; 10 nucleotides line up with TRBD2. J lost 8 bases, V lost 1 base, and 8 bases had no gene match. The germline V gene has CDR1 SNHLY and CDR2 FYNNEI. This CDR3 contains 16 residues. The complete variable domain, with remaining parts taken from reference TRBV2 and TRBJ2-1, reads EPEVTQTPSHQVTQMGQEVILRCVPISNHLYFYWYRQILGQKVEFLVSFYNNEISEKSEIFDDQFSVERPDGSNFTLKIRSTKLEDSAMYFCASSEGVSGGPDEQFFGPGTRLTVL.

V is TRBV7-6 and J is TRBJ2-5, with 14 bases aligning to TRBD2. The CDR3 covers 15 residues. CDR1 is SGHVS, CDR2 FNYEAQ, per germline. Unmatched junction bases numbered 3, after V lost 5 bases and J lost 4 bases. The CDR3 is CASSGGTSGRETQYF. CDR3 coding DNA: TGTGCCAGCAGCGGGGGGACTAGCGGGAGAGAGACCCAGTACTTC.